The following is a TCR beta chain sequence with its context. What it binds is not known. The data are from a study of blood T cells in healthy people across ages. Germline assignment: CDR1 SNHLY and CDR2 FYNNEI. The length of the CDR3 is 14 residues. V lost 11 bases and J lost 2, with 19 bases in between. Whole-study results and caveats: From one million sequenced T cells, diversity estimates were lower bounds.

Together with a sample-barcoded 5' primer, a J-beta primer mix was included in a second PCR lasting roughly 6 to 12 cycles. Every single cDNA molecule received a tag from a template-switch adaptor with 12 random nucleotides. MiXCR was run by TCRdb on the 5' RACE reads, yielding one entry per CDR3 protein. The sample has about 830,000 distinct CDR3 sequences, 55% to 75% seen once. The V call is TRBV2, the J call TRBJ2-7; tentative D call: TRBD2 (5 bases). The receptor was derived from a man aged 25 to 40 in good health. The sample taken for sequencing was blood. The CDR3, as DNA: TGTGCCTGCCAACTCGAGCGGTACACCTACGAGCAGTACTTC. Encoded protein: CACQLERYTYEQYF.